These 22 T cell receptor beta chains share one sample of origin, sequenced in a study of post-analysis software for immune sequencing data. Notes on the study in general: TRBV5-6, TRBV5-1 and TRBV20-1 belonged to a set of roughly five TRBV segments that were more frequent in patients than controls.

Prepared libraries of TCR beta cDNA carried unique molecular identifiers. MiXCR, applied by TCRdb to the PCR reads, yields one record per CDR3 protein. The sample lists roughly 870,000 distinct CDR3 sequences, approximately 53% seen once, with 4% to 5.5% in the top ten. Antigens of these TCRs are unknown. Sequencing was done on a sample of blood. These receptors came from a girl between 10 and 17 years old with multiple sclerosis.

This clonotype was counted only a few times. This chain uses TRBV20-1 with TRBJ2-7; 8 bases line up with TRBD2. The CDR3 is made up of 15 amino acids. The V and J ends lost 3 bases and 4 bases, in that order; junction bases with no gene match: 11. The germline V gene has CDR1 DFQATT and CDR2 SNEGSKA (reference sequence). This chain's CDR3 is CSARDPGLGLYEQYF. Here the CDR3 DNA reads TGCAGTGCTAGGGATCCGGGACTAGGACTTTACGAGCAGTACTTC.

This clonotype was seen a few times. This chain links TRBV5-1 with TRBJ1-1, with a possible D match to TRBD1 (5 bases). CDR1 is SGHRS, CDR2 YFSETQ, per germline. The CDR3 runs to 15 residues. Between the trimmed V and J ends, which lost 0 bases and 6 bases, there was a span of 15 bases. DNA for the CDR3: TGCGCCAGCAGCTTGGCCGGAGGGGAGGTTGCTGAAGCTTTCTTT. Its protein is CASSLAGGEVAEAFF.

V gene TRBV7-6 combines with J gene TRBJ2-6; D is uncertain. Germline CDR1 SGHVS, CDR2 FNYEAQ. V was cut by 1 base and J by 0 bases, with 7 bases left in between. CDR3 length: 16 residues. The CDR3 protein is CASSLDSNSGANVLTF. The CDR3 DNA is TGTGCCAGCAGCTTAGATTCAAACTCTGGGGCCAACGTCCTGACTTTC.

The rearrangement joins TRBV6-5 to TRBJ2-7, with D perhaps matching TRBD1 or TRBD2 (5 bases each). The CDR3 has 15 residues. V lost 2 bases to trimming and J lost 2 bases, with 13 bases between them. Germline V CDR1 and CDR2: MNHEY, SVGAGI. Here the CDR3 DNA reads TGTGCCAGCAGTTACCGTGCAGGGAGTGCCTACGAGCAGTACTTC. Amino acid sequence: CASSYRAGSAYEQYF.

This clonotype was detected only a few times. The chain couples TRBV20-1 to TRBJ2-2; tentatively, D is TRBD2 (6 bases). Germline V gene lookup returns CDR1 DFQATT and CDR2 SNEGSKA (reference sequence). The CDR3 totals 16 residues. V dropped 0 bases and J dropped 3 bases, with 14 bases sitting between them. The CDR3 nucleotides read TGCAGTGCTAGAGACCGGTGGGGCGGGGACACCGGGGAGCTGTTTTTT. Translating gives CSARDRWGGDTGELFF.

The chain couples TRBV11-2 to TRBJ2-7, with TRBD2 matching 9 bases. The junction had 14 bases not matched to a gene; V was cut back by 4 bases and J by 7 bases. CDR3 length: 16 residues. CDR1 is SGHAT, CDR2 FQNNGV, per germline. CDR3 amino acids: CASSYRLAVQRLEQYF. CDR3 DNA sequence: TGTGCCAGCAGCTACCGACTAGCGGTCCAGCGATTAGAGCAGTACTTC.

This clonotype was seen just once. This chain uses TRBV12-3 or TRBV12-4 with TRBJ1-2; 7 positions agree with TRBD1. CDR3 length: 14 residues. The J segment lost 2 bases and the V segment lost 6 bases, leaving 6 bases of the junction unmatched. DNA of the CDR3: TGTGCCAGCAGCCCTTGGGACAGCAACTATGGCTACACCTTC. This encodes CASSPWDSNYGYTF.

This clonotype was seen just once. CDR3 sequence: CAAAGLAGAVQFF. The CDR3 region has the DNA TGTGCCGCGGCCGGACTAGCGGGAGCGGTGCAGTTCTTC. V usage is TRBV7-8 and J usage is TRBJ2-1, with 13 bases lining up with TRBD2. The CDR3 extends over 13 amino acids. Germline-derived CDR1 and CDR2 are SGHVS and FQNEAQ. The V and J ends lost 11 bases and 12 bases, in that order; junction bases with no gene match: 10.

In the case of this clonotype: One end of the junction is discordant with germline, which a read error may explain. The V call is TRBV5-1, the J call TRBJ2-1; 13 nucleotides line up with TRBD2. The CDR3 is 16 amino acids. The germline CDR1 and CDR2 sequences are SGHRS and YFSETQ. CDR3 in amino acids: CASSRMTSGGRYEQFF. The CDR3 DNA sequence: TGTGCCAGCAGCCGAATGACTAGCGGGGGGAGATATGAGCAGTTCTTC.

V usage is TRBV7-6 and J usage is TRBJ2-7; the match to TRBD2 covers 7 bases. The V and J ends lost 5 bases and 2 bases, in that order; junction bases with no gene match: 6. The CDR3 consists of 14 residues. CDR1 and CDR2 (germline): SGHVS, FNYEAQ. CDR3 loop: CASSPTSRTYEQYF. The CDR3 DNA sequence: TGTGCCAGCAGCCCGACTAGCCGAACCTACGAGCAGTACTTC.

This chain links TRBV20-1 with TRBJ1-2; the D is unclear. The germline V and J ends were trimmed by 6 bases and 4 bases, with 18 bases remaining between them. Germline assignment: CDR1 DFQATT and CDR2 SNEGSKA (reference sequence). The CDR3 length is 14 residues. This chain's CDR3 is CSAHDIQIPYGYTF. CDR3 bases: TGCAGTGCCCACGACATCCAGATACCCTATGGCTACACCTTC.

This chain connects TRBV2 to TRBJ2-1; 9 bases line up with TRBD2. The CDR3 loop spans 16 amino acids. CDR1 and CDR2 (germline): SNHLY, FYNNEI. The V and J ends lost 6 bases and 0 bases, in that order; junction bases with no gene match: 6. CDR3 sequence: CASRKNSGSSYNEQFF. In nucleotides, the CDR3 is TGTGCCAGCAGGAAAAATAGCGGGAGCTCCTACAATGAGCAGTTCTTC.

The chain is built from TRBV5-1 and TRBJ2-3, with a possible D match to TRBD2 (5 bases). CDR3 length equals 18 residues. The V end was cut by 1 base, the J end by 2 bases, with 20 bases between. Per the germline V gene, CDR1 is SGHRS and CDR2 is YFSETQ. The CDR3, as DNA: TGCGCCAGCAGCTTGAGGCTGGACCAGCGGAGCGTCACAGATACGCAGTATTTT. This codes for CASSLRLDQRSVTDTQYF.

This clonotype was observed a handful of times. The rearrangement uses TRBV4-1 and TRBJ2-7, with a weak D call TRBD2 (5 bases). Germline lookup yields CDR1 MGHRA and CDR2 YSYEKL. The CDR3 consists of 19 residues. With 0 bases removed from V and 2 bases from J, the gap between germline ends came to 23 bases. The CDR3 is CASSQDIILEEADAYEQYF. The CDR3 DNA reads TGCGCCAGCAGCCAAGATATCATCCTCGAGGAGGCAGACGCCTACGAGCAGTACTTC.

This clonotype showed up just a few times. This sequence joins TRBV12-3 or TRBV12-4 and TRBJ2-1; no clear D gene. CDR3 length equals 11 residues. V was clipped by 4 bases and J by 8 bases, with 6 bases between them. Here the CDR3 reads CASSWMDEQFF. The CDR3 coding sequence is TGTGCCAGCAGTTGGATGGATGAGCAGTTCTTC.

The rearrangement uses TRBV28 and TRBJ2-7; 11 nucleotides agree with TRBD2. Germline CDR1 reads MDHEN; CDR2 reads SYDVKM. The CDR3 length is 16 residues. The ends lost 1 base at V and 3 bases at J; junction bases unmatched: 5. The chain's CDR3 is CASSLLVTSGNYEQYF. CDR3 sequence (DNA): TGTGCCAGCAGTTTATTGGTGACTAGCGGGAACTACGAGCAGTACTTC.

The chain employs TRBV5-1 and TRBJ2-6; 13 bases agree with TRBD2. CDR3 size: 18 residues. Germline CDR1 reads SGHRS; CDR2 reads YFSETQ. Losses at the gene ends were 4 bases for V and 0 bases for J; bases not matched to a gene: 4. The CDR3 coding sequence is TGCGCCAGCAGCGGACTAGCGGGAGCCTACTCTGGGGCCAACGTCCTGACTTTC. This encodes CASSGLAGAYSGANVLTF.

V is TRBV6-6 and J is TRBJ2-5, with 7 bases identical to TRBD1. Looked up from germline, CDR1 is MNHNY and CDR2 is SVGAGI (reference sequence). The CDR3 runs to 15 residues. V gave up 4 bases and J gave up 4 bases; unmatched junction bases: 9. CDR3 DNA: TGTGCCAGCAGTTCCGACAGGGTATTAGGAGAGACCCAGTACTTC. Translation: CASSSDRVLGETQYF.

The CDR3 DNA reads TGTGCCAGCAGCCGGGGACAGCGAGCCTACGAGCAGTACTTC. Translating it yields CASSRGQRAYEQYF. The chain is built from TRBV7-8 and TRBJ2-7; TRBD1 agrees at 7 bases. J gave up 2 bases and V 5 bases, and 6 bases lay outside the gene matches. CDR3 size: 14 residues. Germline V gene sequence: CDR1 SGHVS, CDR2 FQNEAQ. The variable domain in full, with the rest retrieved from reference TRBV7-8 and TRBJ2-7, is GAGVSQSPRYKVAKRGQDVALRCDPISGHVSLFWYQQALGQGPEFLTYFQNEAQLDKSGLPSDRFFAERPEGSVSTLKIQRTQQEDSAVYLCASSRGQRAYEQYFGPGTRLTVT.

The rearrangement joins TRBV20-1 to TRBJ2-5, with a possible D match to TRBD2 (5 bases). The V end lost 2 bases, the J end lost 5 bases, and 12 bases lay between the germline ends. This CDR3 contains 13 residues. Germline V gives CDR1 DFQATT, CDR2 SNEGSKA (reference sequence). CDR3 bases: TGCAGTGCTAGACCCGGGGTGGGGGAGACCCAGTACTTC. Protein sequence: CSARPGVGETQYF.

The chain is built from TRBV10-3 and TRBJ2-7; D may be TRBD2 (5 bases). There are 15 residues in the CDR3. Between the trimmed V and J ends, which lost 3 bases and 1 base, there was a span of 13 bases. The germline CDR1 and CDR2 sequences are ENHRY and SYGVKD. CDR3: CAISDPQEASYEQYF. For the CDR3, the DNA is TGTGCCATCAGTGATCCCCAGGAGGCTTCCTACGAGCAGTACTTC.

This rearrangement joins TRBV20-1 to TRBJ2-1, with TRBD1 matching over 8 bases. The CDR3 has 15 residues. From germline, CDR1 is DFQATT and CDR2 SNEGSKA (reference sequence). V shed 6 bases, J shed 2 bases, and the junction held 9 bases outside the gene matches. CDR3 in DNA: TGCAGTGCAGCCACCGGGACAGGTACCTACAATGAGCAGTTCTTC. This gives the protein CSAATGTGTYNEQFF.